The 4 T cell receptor beta chains below come from one sample, sequenced in a study of tumor-infiltrating lymphocytes in primary liver carcinoma. Constant-region priming of approximately 500 ng total RNA yielded TCR beta cDNA. Sequencing libraries for TCR beta derived from three nested multiplex PCR rounds that used slightly modified ARM-PCR. PCR rounds one and two used TRBV1-TRBV30 forward primers with a C-beta reverse primer for roughly 10 cycles each. Via MiXCR, TCRdb re-called the multiplex PCR reads, giving one row per CDR3 protein. In the table there are about 310,000 distinct CDR3 sequences, almost 60% of which are singletons. Alongside blood RNA obtained from unsorted whole blood, germline DNA was also extracted. The sequenced material came from peripheral blood. All receptors come from a woman aged 30 to 39 with primary liver carcinoma and hepatitis B virus infection.

This clonotype has a count of ten or more. The chain employs TRBV6-5 and TRBJ1-5; 9 bases map to TRBD1. The CDR3 sequence is 16 residues long. Germline V gene sequence: CDR1 MNHEY, CDR2 SVGAGI. V lost 5 bases, J lost 4 bases, and 9 bases stayed unmatched. The CDR3 DNA is TGTGCCAGCAGTCACAGAGATGGACAGGGGAATCAGCCCCAGCATTTT. Translated, it gives CASSHRDGQGNQPQHF.

About this clonotype: A junction boundary mismatches the germline segment, possibly from a read error. V is TRBV12-5 and J is TRBJ2-3; possibly TRBD2 for D (5 bases). CDR1 LGHNT and CDR2 FRNRAP come from the germline V gene. This CDR3 has 15 amino acids. Here the CDR3 reads CASCLESGNRDTQYF. The DNA for the CDR3 is TGTGCTAGTTGTTTGGAAAGCGGAAACAGAGATACGCAGTATTTT.

V and J are TRBV4-2 and TRBJ1-1; TRBD1 is a possible D gene (5 bases). Trimming took 1 base from V and 6 from J, leaving 12 bases between them. This CDR3 contains 14 residues. Germline V gene lookup returns CDR1 LGHNA and CDR2 YNFKEQ. CDR3 sequence: CASSQGRGVAEAFF. In DNA form, the CDR3 reads TGTGCCAGCAGCCAAGGCCGGGGGGTGGCTGAAGCTTTCTTT.

This clonotype was found many times. The chain has TRBV11-2 and TRBJ2-7; D possibly corresponds to TRBD2 (5 bases). Looked up from germline, CDR1 is SGHAT and CDR2 is FQNNGV. The germline V and J ends were trimmed by 1 base and 7 bases, with 8 bases remaining between them. The CDR3 loop spans 12 amino acids. The CDR3 protein is CASSLGSGEQYF. The CDR3 DNA sequence: TGTGCCAGCAGCTTAGGGTCGGGAGAGCAGTACTTC.